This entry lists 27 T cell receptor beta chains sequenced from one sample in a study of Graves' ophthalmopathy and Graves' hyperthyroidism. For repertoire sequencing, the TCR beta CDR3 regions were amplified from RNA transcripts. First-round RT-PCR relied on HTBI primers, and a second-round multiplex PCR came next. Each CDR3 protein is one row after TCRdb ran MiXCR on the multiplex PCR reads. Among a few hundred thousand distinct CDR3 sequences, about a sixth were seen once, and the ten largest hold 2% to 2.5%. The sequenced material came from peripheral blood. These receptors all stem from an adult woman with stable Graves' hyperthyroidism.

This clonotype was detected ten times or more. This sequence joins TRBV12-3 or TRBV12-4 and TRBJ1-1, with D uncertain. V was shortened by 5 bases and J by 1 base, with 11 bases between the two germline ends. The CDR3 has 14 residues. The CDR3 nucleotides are TGTGCCAGCAGTAGAACACCCTCGAACACTGAAGCTTTCTTT. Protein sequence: CASSRTPSNTEAFF.

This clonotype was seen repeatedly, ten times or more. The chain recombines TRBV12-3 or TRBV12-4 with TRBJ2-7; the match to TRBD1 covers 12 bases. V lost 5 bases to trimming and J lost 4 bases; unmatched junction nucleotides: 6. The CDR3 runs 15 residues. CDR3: CASSKPGQGAYEQYF. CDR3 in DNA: TGTGCCAGCAGTAAACCGGGACAGGGGGCTTACGAGCAGTACTTC.

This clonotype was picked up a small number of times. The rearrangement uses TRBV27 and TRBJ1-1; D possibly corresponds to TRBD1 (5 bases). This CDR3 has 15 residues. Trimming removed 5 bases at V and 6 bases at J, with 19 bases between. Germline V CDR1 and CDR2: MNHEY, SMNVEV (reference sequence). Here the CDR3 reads CASSPRVPGGAEAFF. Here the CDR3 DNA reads TGTGCCAGCAGTCCGCGCGTGCCGGGGGGGGCTGAAGCTTTCTTT.

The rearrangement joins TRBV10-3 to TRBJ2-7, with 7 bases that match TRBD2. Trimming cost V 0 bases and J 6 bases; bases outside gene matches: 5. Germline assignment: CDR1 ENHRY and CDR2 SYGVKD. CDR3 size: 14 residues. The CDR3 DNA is TGTGCCATCAGTGAGTCGAGGGAGGGGTCCGAGCAGTACTTC. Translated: CAISESREGSEQYF.

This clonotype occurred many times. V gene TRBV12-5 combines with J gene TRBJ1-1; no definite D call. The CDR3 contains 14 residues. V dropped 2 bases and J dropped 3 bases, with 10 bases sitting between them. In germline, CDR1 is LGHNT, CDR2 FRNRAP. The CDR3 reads CASGLSGVYTEAFF. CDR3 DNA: TGTGCTAGTGGTTTGTCGGGCGTCTACACTGAAGCTTTCTTT.

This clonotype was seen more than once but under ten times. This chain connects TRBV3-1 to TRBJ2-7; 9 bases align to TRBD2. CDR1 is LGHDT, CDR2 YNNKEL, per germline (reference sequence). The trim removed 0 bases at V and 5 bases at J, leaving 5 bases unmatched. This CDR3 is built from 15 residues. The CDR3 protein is CASSQEREGGNEQYF. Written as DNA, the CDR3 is TGTGCCAGCAGCCAAGAGCGGGAGGGCGGCAACGAGCAGTACTTC.

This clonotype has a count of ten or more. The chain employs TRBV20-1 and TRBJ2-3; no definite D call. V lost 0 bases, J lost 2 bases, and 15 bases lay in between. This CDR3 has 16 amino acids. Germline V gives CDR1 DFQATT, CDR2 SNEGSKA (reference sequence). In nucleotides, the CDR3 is TGCAGTGCTAGAGATAGTAACCGCGACGCCACAGATACGCAGTATTTT. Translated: CSARDSNRDATDTQYF.

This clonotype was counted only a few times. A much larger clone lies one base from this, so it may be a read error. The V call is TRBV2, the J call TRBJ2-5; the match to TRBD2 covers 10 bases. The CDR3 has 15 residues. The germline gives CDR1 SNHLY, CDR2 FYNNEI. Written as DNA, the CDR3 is TGTGCCAGCAGTGAAAACCAGCGGGAGGGTGAGACCAAGTACTTC. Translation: CASSENQREGETKYF.

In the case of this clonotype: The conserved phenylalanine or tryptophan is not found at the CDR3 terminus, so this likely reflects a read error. CDR3 amino acids: CASRELLSGNTIYY. CDR3 sequence (DNA): TGCGCCAGCAGGGAGTTACTCTCTGGAAACACCATATATTAT. V gene TRBV5-1 combines with J gene TRBJ1-3; the D is unclear. Trimming removed 5 bases from V and 0 bases from J, with 9 bases in between. This CDR3 is built from 14 residues. Looked up from germline, CDR1 is SGHRS and CDR2 is YFSETQ.

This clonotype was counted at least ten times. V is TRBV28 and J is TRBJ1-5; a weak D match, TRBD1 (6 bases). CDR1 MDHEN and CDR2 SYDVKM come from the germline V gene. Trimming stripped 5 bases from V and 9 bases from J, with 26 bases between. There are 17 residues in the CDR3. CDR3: CASSRGGFRGGWGPQHF. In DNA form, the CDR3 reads TGTGCCAGCAGTAGAGGCGGGTTCAGGGGAGGGTGGGGGCCCCAGCATTTT. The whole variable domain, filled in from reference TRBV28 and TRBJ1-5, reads DVKVTQSSRYLVKRTGEKVFLECVQDMDHENMFWYRQDPGLGLRLIYFSYDVKMKEKGDIPEGYSVSREKKERFSLILESASTNQTSMYLCASSRGGFRGGWGPQHFGDGTRLSIL.

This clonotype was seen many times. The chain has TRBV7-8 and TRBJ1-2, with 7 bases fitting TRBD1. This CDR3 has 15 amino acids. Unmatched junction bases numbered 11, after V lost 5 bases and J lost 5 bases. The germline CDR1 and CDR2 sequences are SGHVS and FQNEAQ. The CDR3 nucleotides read TGTGCCAGCAGCACAGGGGTCACAGCGCGGTATGGCTACACCTTC. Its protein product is CASSTGVTARYGYTF.

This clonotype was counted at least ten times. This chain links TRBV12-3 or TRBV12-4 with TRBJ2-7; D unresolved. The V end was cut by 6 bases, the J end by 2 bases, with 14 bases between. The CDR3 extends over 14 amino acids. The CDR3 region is CASSRSETTYEQYF. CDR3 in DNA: TGTGCCAGCAGCCGATCCGAAACTACCTACGAGCAGTACTTC.

CDR3 sequence (DNA): TGTGCCAGCAGTTTAGGACAGGGTGCCAACTATGGCTACACCTTC. Translated, it gives CASSLGQGANYGYTF. The rearrangement joins TRBV12-3 or TRBV12-4 to TRBJ1-2, with 7 bases matching TRBD1. After removal of 1 base from V and 2 bases from J, the junction contained 4 bases not matched to a gene. The CDR3 consists of 15 residues.

CDR3 DNA: TGTGCCAGCAGCTTAAGGGGGAGGGCCAAGTTAAGTGGCTACAATGAGCAGTTCTTC. This gives the protein CASSLRGRAKLSGYNEQFF. V gene TRBV7-3 combines with J gene TRBJ2-1; 7 bases align to TRBD2. CDR1 and CDR2 (germline): SGHTA, FQGTGA. The length of the CDR3 is 19 residues. The V segment lost 1 base and the J segment 3 bases; nucleotides outside the gene matches: 15.

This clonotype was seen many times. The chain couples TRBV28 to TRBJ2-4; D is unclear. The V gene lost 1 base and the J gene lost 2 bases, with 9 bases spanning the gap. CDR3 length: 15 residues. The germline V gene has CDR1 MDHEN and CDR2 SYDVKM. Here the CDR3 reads CASSLLAGPKNIQYF. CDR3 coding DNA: TGTGCCAGCAGTTTATTGGCAGGTCCCAAAAACATTCAGTACTTC.

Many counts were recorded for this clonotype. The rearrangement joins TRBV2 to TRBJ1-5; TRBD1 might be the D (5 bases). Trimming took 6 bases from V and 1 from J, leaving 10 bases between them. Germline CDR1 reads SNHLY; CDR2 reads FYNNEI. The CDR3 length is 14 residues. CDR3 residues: CASRRGASNQPQHF. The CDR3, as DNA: TGTGCCAGCAGGCGTGGGGCAAGCAATCAGCCCCAGCATTTT.

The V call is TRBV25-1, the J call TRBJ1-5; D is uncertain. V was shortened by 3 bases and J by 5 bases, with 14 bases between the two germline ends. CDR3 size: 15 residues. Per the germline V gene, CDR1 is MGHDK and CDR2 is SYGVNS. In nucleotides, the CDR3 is TGTGCCAGCAGTGACTATACAGAACCCTATCAGCCCCAGCATTTT. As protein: CASSDYTEPYQPQHF.

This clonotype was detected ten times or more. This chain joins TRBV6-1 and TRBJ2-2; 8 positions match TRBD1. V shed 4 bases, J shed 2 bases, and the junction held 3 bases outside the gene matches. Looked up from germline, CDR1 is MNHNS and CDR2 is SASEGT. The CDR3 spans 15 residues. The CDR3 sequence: CASSGGTGNTGELFF. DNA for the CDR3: TGTGCCAGCAGTGGCGGGACAGGCAACACCGGGGAGCTGTTTTTT.

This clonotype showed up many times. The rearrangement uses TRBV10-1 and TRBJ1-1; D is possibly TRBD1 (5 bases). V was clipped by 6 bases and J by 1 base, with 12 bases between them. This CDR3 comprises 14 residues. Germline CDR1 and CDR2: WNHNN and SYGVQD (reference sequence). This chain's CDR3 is CASSRFRENTEAFF. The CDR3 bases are TGCGCCAGCAGCCGATTCAGGGAGAACACTGAAGCTTTCTTT.

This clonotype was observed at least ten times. The CDR3 spells CASSSSRGYEQYF. The CDR3, as DNA: TGTGCCAGCAGTTCCTCGAGGGGGTACGAGCAGTACTTC. This sequence joins TRBV6-5 and TRBJ2-7; D is possibly TRBD1 (6 bases). In germline, CDR1 is MNHEY, CDR2 SVGAGI. With 4 bases removed from V and 4 bases from J, the gap between germline ends came to 11 bases. CDR3 length: 13 residues.

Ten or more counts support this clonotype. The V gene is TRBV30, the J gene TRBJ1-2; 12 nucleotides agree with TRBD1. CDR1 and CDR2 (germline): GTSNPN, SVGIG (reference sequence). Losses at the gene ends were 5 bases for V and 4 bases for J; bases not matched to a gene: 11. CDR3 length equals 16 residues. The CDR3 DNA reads TGTGCCTGGCGCCCGCTAGGGACAGGGGGCGGCTATGGCTACACCTTC. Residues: CAWRPLGTGGGYGYTF.

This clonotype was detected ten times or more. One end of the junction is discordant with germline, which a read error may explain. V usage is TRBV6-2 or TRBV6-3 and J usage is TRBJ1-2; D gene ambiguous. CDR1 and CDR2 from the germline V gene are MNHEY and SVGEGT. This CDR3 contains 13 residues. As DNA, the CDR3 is TGTGCCAGTAGTTACGGACGACTCAATGGCTACACCTTC. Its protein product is CASSYGRLNGYTF.

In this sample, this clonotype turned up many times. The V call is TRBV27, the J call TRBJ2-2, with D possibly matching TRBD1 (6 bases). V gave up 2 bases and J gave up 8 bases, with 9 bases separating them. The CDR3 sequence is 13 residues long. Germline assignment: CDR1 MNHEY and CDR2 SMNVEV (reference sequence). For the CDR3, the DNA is TGTGCCAGCAGTTTACAGGACAGAGGGGAGCTGTTTTTT. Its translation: CASSLQDRGELFF.

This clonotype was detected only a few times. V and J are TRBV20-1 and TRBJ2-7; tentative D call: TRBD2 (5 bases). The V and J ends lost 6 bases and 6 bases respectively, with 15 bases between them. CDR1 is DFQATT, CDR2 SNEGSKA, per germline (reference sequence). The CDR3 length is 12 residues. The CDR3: CSARRESPEQYF. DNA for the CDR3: TGCAGTGCGAGAAGGGAGTCCCCCGAGCAGTACTTC.

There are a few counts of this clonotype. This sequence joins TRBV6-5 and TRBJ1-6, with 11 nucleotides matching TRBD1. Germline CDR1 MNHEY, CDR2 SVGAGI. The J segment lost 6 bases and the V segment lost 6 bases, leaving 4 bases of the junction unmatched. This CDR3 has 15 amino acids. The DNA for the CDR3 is TGTGCCAGCAGCTACGGGACAGGGGGTAATTCACCCCTCCACTTT. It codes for CASSYGTGGNSPLHF.

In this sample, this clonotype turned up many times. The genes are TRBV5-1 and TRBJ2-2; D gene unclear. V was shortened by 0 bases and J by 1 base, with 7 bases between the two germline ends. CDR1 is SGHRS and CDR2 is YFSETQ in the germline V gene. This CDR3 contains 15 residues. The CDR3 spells CASSLDEVNTGELFF. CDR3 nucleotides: TGCGCCAGCAGCTTGGATGAAGTGAACACCGGGGAGCTGTTTTTT.

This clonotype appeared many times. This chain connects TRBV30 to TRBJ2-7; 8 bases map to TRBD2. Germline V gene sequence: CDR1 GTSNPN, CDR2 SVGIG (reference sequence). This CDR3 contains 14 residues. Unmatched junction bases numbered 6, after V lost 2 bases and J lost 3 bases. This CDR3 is CAWSTSGSDYEQYF. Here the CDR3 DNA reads TGTGCCTGGAGTACAAGCGGGAGTGACTACGAGCAGTACTTC.